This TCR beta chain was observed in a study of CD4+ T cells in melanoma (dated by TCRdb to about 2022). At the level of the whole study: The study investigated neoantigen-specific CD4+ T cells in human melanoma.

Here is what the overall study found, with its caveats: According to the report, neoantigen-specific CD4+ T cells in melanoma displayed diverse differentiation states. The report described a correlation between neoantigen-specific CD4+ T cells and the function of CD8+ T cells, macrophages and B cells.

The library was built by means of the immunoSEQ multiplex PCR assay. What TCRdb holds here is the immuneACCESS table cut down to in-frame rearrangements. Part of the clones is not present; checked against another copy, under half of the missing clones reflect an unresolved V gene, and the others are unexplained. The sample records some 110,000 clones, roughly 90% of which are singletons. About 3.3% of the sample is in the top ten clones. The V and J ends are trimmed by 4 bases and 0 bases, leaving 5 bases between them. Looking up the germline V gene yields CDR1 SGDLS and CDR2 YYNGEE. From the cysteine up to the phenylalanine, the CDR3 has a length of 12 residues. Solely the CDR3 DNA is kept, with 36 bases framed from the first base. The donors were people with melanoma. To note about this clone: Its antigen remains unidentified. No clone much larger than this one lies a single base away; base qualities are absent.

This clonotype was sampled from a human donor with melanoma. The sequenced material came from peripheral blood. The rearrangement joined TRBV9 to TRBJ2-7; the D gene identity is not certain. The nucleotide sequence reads TGTGCCAGCAGCCCCCCCTCCTACGAGCAGTACTTC. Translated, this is CASSPPSYEQYF.